This TCR beta chain comes out of a study of blood T cell repertoires in COVID-19. Overall study context: Samples taken during acute and convalescent COVID-19 were collected in the United States, Italy and Spain. T cells, B-cell-depleted T cells, or PBMCs supplied cDNA or gDNA.

V was pared by 3 bases and J by 7 bases, with 6 bases of the junction left unmatched. The germline V gene encodes CDR1 SGDLS and CDR2 YYNGEE. The CDR3 spans 14 residues. In the original workflow: Counts of nucleated cells, estimated from reference gene primer amplification, were obtained. Sequencing was performed with immunoSEQ multiplex PCR; in TCRdb, only in-frame clones are kept and a portion is missing. V and J calls plus clone size are reproduced from that table; the DNA served to infer D and trimming. This sample has approximately 83,000 clones, with 77% found just once. The chain carries TRBV9 and TRBJ1-4; 7 bases line up with TRBD1. The specimen sequenced was peripheral blood. The TCR originated in a woman older than 75 with acute or convalescent COVID-19. CDR3 amino acids: CASSAGTVGEKLFF. CDR3 in DNA: TGTGCCAGCAGCGCCGGGACAGTTGGTGAAAAACTGTTTTTT. The entire variable domain, with the rest obtained from reference TRBV9 and TRBJ1-4, is as follows: DSGVTQTPKHLITATGQRVTLRCSPRSGDLSVYWYQQSLDQGLQFLIQYYNGEERAKGNILERFSAQQFPDLHSELNLSSLELGDSALYFCASSAGTVGEKLFFGSGTQLSVL.